The 12 T cell receptor beta chains listed next were all sequenced from one sample in a study of cytomegalovirus exposure and HLA in healthy donors. TCRdb's copy holds only in-frame clones and misses some; the assay was immunoSEQ multiplex PCR. This table has 75,000 to 95,000 clones, 95% to 98% appearing once. Sequenced material: PBMCs. The receptors stem from a man aged 18 to 30 in good health and CMV-seronegative.

This clone was recorded once. This sequence joins TRBV10-3 and TRBJ2-1, with 14 positions matching TRBD2. CDR3 length: 19 amino acids. Germline lookup yields CDR1 ENHRY and CDR2 SYGVKD. The junction had 11 bases not matched to a gene; V was cut back by 4 bases and J by 3 bases. The CDR3 is CAISGTTGTSGRGYNEQFF. The CDR3 DNA reads as TGTGCCATCAGTGGAACAACCGGGACTAGCGGGAGAGGCTACAATGAGCAGTTCTTC.

The rearrangement uses TRBV30 and TRBJ2-1, with TRBD2 as a possible D gene (7 bases). Germline V gives CDR1 GTSNPN, CDR2 SVGIG (reference sequence). The CDR3 is 13 amino acids. The V and J ends lost 0 bases and 7 bases respectively, with 10 bases between them. The CDR3 spells CAWSVRGGNEQFF. Here the CDR3 DNA reads TGTGCCTGGAGTGTAAGGGGGGGGAATGAGCAGTTCTTC.

The gene calls are TRBV5-4 and TRBJ1-2; 9 nucleotides line up with TRBD1. CDR1 SGHNT and CDR2 YYREEE come from the germline V gene (reference sequence). The ends lost 5 bases at V and 5 bases at J; junction bases unmatched: 4. The CDR3 is made up of 13 amino acids. The CDR3: CASSRDRVYGYTF. The CDR3 DNA follows: TGTGCCAGCAGTCGGGACAGGGTGTATGGCTACACCTTC. Combining the CDR3 with reference TRBV5-4 and TRBJ1-2 gives the whole variable domain ETGVTQSPTHLIKTRGQQVTLRCSSQSGHNTVSWYQQALGQGPQFIFQYYREEENGRGNFPPRFSGLQFPNYSSELNVNALELDDSALYLCASSRDRVYGYTFGSGTRLTVV.

The V gene is TRBV18, the J gene TRBJ2-3, with 11 bases lining up with TRBD1. The germline CDR1 and CDR2 sequences are KGHSH and LQKENI. With V trimmed by 4 bases and J by 4 bases, 4 bases remained unmatched. The CDR3 is 15 amino acids. CDR3 sequence reads: CASSLDRGRADTQYF. The CDR3 coding sequence is TGTGCCAGCTCACTGGACAGGGGGCGCGCAGATACGCAGTATTTT. The whole variable domain, filled in from reference TRBV18 and TRBJ2-3, reads NAGVMQNPRHLVRRRGQEARLRCSPMKGHSHVYWYRQLPEEGLKFMVYLQKENIIDESGMPKERFSAEFPKEGPSILRIQQVVRGDSAAYFCASSLDRGRADTQYFGPGTRLTVL.

This clone was seen only once. V is TRBV4-3 and J is TRBJ1-5, with TRBD1 matching over 9 bases. Unmatched junction bases numbered 5, after V lost 8 bases and J lost 0 bases. The CDR3 extends over 15 amino acids. Per germline, CDR1 LGHNA and CDR2 YSLEER. DNA of the CDR3: TGCGCCAGCTCACAGGGGGCAAATAGCAATCAGCCCCAGCATTTT. Protein: CASSQGANSNQPQHF.

This clone is a singleton in its sample. V gene TRBV28 combines with J gene TRBJ1-1; D is uncertain. This CDR3 spans 13 amino acids. V lost 6 bases to trimming and J lost 6 bases, with 14 bases between them. From germline, CDR1 is MDHEN and CDR2 SYDVKM. The chain's CDR3 is CASRTYVPPEAFF. The CDR3 nucleotides are TGTGCCAGCAGAACATACGTGCCCCCTGAAGCTTTCTTT.

The rearrangement joins TRBV19 to TRBJ2-2; TRBD1 is a possible D gene (5 bases). Trimming left V 3 bases short and J 5 bases short, with 13 bases between. Germline lookup yields CDR1 LNHDA and CDR2 SQIVND (reference sequence). The CDR3 length is 15 residues. CDR3 sequence (DNA): TGTGCCAGTAGTATCCCCAGGGCTGTTACCGGGGAGCTGTTTTTT. Translation gives CASSIPRAVTGELFF.

The chain couples TRBV6-1 to TRBJ2-7; possibly TRBD2 for D (6 bases). Germline CDR1 MNHNS, CDR2 SASEGT. The germline V and J ends were trimmed by 8 bases and 2 bases, with 16 bases remaining between them. This CDR3 spans 14 amino acids. CDR3 region: CASPPGEAPYEQYF. The CDR3 DNA sequence: TGTGCCAGCCCCCCGGGGGAGGCCCCCTACGAGCAGTACTTC.

V and J are TRBV5-4 and TRBJ1-1; 7 nucleotides align to TRBD1. The CDR3 totals 15 residues. Germline loops: CDR1 SGHNT, CDR2 YYREEE (reference sequence). The junction had 12 bases not matched to a gene; V was cut back by 4 bases and J by 6 bases. The CDR3 nucleotides read TGTGCCAGCAGCCTGGGGACAGAGCTTAGCGCTGAAGCTTTCTTT. Amino acid sequence: CASSLGTELSAEAFF.

The rearrangement links TRBV5-1 to TRBJ2-7, with a possible D match to TRBD1 (6 bases). V was shortened by 7 bases and J by 4 bases, with 27 bases between the two germline ends. The CDR3 spans 17 residues. In germline, CDR1 is SGHRS, CDR2 YFSETQ. The CDR3 nucleotides are TGCGCCAGCGCCATATCCCAGAACAGGGAAGGAGGTTACGAGCAGTACTTC. Translation: CASAISQNREGGYEQYF.

The chain is built from TRBV7-6 and TRBJ2-3, with TRBD1 matching 9 bases. The trim removed 4 bases at V and 6 bases at J, leaving 5 bases unmatched. Germline CDR1 SGHVS, CDR2 FNYEAQ. The CDR3 length is 14 residues. The CDR3 DNA reads TGTGCCAGCAGCTCAGGGACAGGGTTGGATACGCAGTATTTT. Amino acid sequence: CASSSGTGLDTQYF.

The CDR3 coding sequence is TGTGCCAGCAGCTCCGGGACTAGCGGGAGGTATACGCAGTATTTT. Protein sequence: CASSSGTSGRYTQYF. The V and J genes are TRBV6-5 and TRBJ2-3, with TRBD2 matching 15 bases. Trimming removed 6 bases from V and 7 bases from J; junction bases left unmatched: 5. From germline, CDR1 is MNHEY and CDR2 SVGAGI. The CDR3 is made up of 15 amino acids.